Included here is one T cell receptor (beta chain) sequence, with context. The V segment lost 1 base and the J segment 6 bases; nucleotides outside the gene matches: 7. Germline V CDR1 and CDR2: LGHNA, YNFKEQ. The CDR3 length is 15 residues. This record comes from a study of T cell changes during pregnancy in multiple sclerosis. TCRdb keeps only in-frame clones here, not all; method: immunoSEQ multiplex PCR. The data contain about 100,000 clones, 91% of them singletons. The sequence was obtained from a female donor with multiple sclerosis, enrolled in a pregnancy study. This chain links TRBV4-2 with TRBJ2-7; TRBD2 aligns across 9 bases. This material consisted of peripheral blood, taken in the second trimester of pregnancy. The DNA for the CDR3 is TGTGCCAGCAGCCAAGGATCTAGCGGGATTCCCGAGCAGTACTTC. It is translated as CASSQGSSGIPEQYF.